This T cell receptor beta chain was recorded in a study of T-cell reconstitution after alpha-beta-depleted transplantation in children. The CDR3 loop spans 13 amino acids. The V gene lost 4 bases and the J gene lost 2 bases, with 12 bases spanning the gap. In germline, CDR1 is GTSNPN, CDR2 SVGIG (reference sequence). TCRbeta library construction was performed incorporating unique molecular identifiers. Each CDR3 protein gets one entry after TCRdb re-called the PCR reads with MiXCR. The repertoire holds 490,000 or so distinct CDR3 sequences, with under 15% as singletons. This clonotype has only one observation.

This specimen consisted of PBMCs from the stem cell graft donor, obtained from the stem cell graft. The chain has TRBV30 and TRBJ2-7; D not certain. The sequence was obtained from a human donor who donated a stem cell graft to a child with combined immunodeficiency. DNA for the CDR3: TGTGCCTGGAAGACTCGCGGTGCCTACGAGCAGTACTTC. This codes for CAWKTRGAYEQYF.